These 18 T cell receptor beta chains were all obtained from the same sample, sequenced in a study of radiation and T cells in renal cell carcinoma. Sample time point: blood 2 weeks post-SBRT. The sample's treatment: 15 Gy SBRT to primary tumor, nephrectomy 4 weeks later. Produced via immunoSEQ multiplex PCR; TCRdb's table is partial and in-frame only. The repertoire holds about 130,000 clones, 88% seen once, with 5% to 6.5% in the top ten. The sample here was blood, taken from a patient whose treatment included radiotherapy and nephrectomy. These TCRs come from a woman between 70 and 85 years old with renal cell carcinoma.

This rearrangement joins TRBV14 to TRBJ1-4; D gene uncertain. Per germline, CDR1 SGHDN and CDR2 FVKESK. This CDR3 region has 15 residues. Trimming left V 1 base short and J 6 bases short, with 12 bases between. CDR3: CASSQVGRRDEKLFF. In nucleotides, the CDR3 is TGTGCCAGCAGCCAAGTAGGACGGAGGGATGAAAAACTGTTTTTT.

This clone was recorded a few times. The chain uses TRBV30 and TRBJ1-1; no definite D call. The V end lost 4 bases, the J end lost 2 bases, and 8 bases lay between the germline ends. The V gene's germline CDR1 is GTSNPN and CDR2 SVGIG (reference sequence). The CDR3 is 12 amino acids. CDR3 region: CAWTHLNTEAFF. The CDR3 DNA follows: TGTGCCTGGACACACCTTAACACTGAAGCTTTCTTT.

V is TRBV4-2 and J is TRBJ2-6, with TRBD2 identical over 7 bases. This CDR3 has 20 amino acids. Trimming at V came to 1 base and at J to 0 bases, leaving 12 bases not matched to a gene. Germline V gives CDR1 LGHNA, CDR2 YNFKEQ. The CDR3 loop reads CASSQVGKPGGRSGANVLTF. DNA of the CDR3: TGTGCCAGCAGCCAAGTAGGGAAGCCGGGGGGACGCTCTGGGGCCAACGTCCTGACTTTC.

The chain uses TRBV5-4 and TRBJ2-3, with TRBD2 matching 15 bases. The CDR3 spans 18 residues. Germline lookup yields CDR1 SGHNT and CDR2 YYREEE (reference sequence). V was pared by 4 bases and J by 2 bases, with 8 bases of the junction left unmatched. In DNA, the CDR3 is TGTGCCAGCAGCCGGGGACTAGCGGGGGGACTAGCCACAGATACGCAGTATTTT. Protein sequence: CASSRGLAGGLATDTQYF.

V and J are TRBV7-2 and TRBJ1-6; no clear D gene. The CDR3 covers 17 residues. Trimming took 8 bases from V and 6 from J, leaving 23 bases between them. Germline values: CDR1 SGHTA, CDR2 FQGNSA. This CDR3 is CASLKGGVGRLNSPLHF. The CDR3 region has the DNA TGTGCCAGCCTAAAGGGCGGGGTAGGACGGCTTAATTCACCCCTCCACTTT.

The CDR3 nucleotides are TGTGCCAGCAGCCGCGAACGGACAGTCAGCAGGACTCTGTTTTTT. Protein: CASSRERTVSRTLFF. This chain joins TRBV11-2 and TRBJ2-2, with D maybe TRBD1 (6 bases). CDR3 length: 15 residues. Trimming stripped 5 bases from V and 14 bases from J, with 24 bases between. CDR1 is SGHAT and CDR2 is FQNNGV in the germline V gene.

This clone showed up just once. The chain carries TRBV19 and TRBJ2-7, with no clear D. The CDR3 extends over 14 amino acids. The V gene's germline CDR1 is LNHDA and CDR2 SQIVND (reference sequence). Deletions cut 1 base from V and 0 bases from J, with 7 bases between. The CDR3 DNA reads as TGTGCCAGTAGTATAGGAGCCAGCTCCTACGAGCAGTACTTC. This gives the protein CASSIGASSYEQYF.

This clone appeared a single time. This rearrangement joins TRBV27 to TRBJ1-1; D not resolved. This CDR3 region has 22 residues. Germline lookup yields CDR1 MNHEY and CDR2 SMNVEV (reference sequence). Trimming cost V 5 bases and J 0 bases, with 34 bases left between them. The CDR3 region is CASSRPGTNFSLTPGLNTEAFF. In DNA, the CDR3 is TGTGCCAGCAGTCGACCGGGAACCAACTTTTCCCTGACGCCAGGTCTGAACACTGAAGCTTTCTTT.

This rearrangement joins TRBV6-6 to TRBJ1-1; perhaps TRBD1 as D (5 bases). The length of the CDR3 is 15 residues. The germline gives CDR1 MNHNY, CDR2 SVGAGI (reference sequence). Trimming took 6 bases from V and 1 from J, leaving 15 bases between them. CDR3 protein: CASSYNGQANTEAFF. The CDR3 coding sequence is TGTGCCAGCAGCTATAATGGACAAGCGAACACTGAAGCTTTCTTT.

The DNA for the CDR3 is TGTGCCAGCAGTGAACTTTGCCAAGAGACCCAGTACTTC. Amino acids: CASSELCQETQYF. The J gene is TRBJ2-5, the V gene TRBV6-1; D remains unclear. Between the trimmed V and J ends, which lost 2 bases and 1 base, there was a span of 5 bases. The CDR3 contains 13 residues. Germline values: CDR1 MNHNS, CDR2 SASEGT.

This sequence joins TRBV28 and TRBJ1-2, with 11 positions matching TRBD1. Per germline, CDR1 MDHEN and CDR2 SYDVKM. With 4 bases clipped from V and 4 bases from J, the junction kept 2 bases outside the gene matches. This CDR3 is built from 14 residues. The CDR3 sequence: CASSWTGGIYGYTF. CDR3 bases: TGTGCCAGCAGTTGGACAGGGGGCATCTATGGCTACACCTTC.

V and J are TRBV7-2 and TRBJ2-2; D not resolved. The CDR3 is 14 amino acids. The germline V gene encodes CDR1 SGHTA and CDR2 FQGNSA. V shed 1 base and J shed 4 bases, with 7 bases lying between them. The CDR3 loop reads CASSLGWGTGELFF. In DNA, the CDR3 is TGTGCCAGCAGCTTAGGATGGGGCACCGGGGAGCTGTTTTTT.

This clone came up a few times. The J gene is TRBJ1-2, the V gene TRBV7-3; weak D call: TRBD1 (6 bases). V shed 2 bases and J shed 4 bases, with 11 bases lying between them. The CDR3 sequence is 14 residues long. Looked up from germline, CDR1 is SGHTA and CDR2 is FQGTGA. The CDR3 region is CASSLSGTSYGYTF. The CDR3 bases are TGTGCCAGCAGCTTATCAGGGACAAGCTATGGCTACACCTTC.

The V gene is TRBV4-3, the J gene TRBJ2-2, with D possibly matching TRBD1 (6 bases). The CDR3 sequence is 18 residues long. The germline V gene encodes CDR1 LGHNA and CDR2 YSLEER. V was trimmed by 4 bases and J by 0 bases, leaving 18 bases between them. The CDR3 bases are TGCGCCAGCAGCCGCATGATACCGGGACACCCGAACACCGGGGAGCTGTTTTTT. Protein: CASSRMIPGHPNTGELFF.

The CDR3 is CAWSDRGHEKLFF. The CDR3 DNA reads TGTGCCTGGAGTGACAGGGGGCACGAAAAACTGTTTTTT. The V and J genes are TRBV30 and TRBJ1-4, with 9 bases identical to TRBD1. Germline V gene data show CDR1 as GTSNPN and CDR2 as SVGIG (reference sequence). The CDR3 extends over 13 amino acids. After removal of 1 base from V and 8 bases from J, the junction contained 2 bases not matched to a gene. Full variable domain (rest looked up from reference TRBV30 and TRBJ1-4): SQTIHQWPATLVQPVGSPLSLECTVEGTSNPNLYWYRQAAGRGLQLLFYSVGIGQISSEVPQNLSASRPQDRQFILSSKKLLLSDSGFYLCAWSDRGHEKLFFGSGTQLSVL.

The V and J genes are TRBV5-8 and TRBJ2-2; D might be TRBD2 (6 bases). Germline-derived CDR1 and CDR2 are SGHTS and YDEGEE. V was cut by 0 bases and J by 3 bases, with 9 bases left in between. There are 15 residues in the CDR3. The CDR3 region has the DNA TGTGCCAGCAGCTTGGCGGGGGTGCACACCGGGGAGCTGTTTTTT. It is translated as CASSLAGVHTGELFF. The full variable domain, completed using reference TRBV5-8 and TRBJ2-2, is EAGVTQSPTHLIKTRGQQATLRCSPISGHTSVYWYQQALGLGLQFLLWYDEGEERNRGNFPPRFSGRQFPNYSSELNVNALELEDSALYLCASSLAGVHTGELFFGEGSRLTVL.

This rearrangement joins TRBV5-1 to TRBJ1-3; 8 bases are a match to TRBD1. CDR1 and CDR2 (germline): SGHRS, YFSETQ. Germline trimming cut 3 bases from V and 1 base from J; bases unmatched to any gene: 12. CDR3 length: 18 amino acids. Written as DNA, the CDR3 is TGCGCCAGCAGCTACAACCCGACAGGGGTGGTTTCTGGAAACACCATATATTTT. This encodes CASSYNPTGVVSGNTIYF.

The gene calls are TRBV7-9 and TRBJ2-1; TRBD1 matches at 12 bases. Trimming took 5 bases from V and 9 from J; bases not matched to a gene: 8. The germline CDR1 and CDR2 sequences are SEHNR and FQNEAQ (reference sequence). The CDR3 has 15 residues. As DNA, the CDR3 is TGTGCCAGCAGCACGTGGGGACAGGGGGCCGTTGAGCAGTTCTTC. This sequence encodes CASSTWGQGAVEQFF.